The clone carrying this T cell receptor beta chain was counted only a few times. Its specificity is unknown. V was trimmed by 4 bases and J by 1 base, leaving 25 bases between them. This CDR3 is 19 amino acids long. The V gene's germline CDR1 is ENHRY and CDR2 SYGVKD. This entry is derived from a study of T cell repertoires in cytomegalovirus infection. On the study more broadly: CMV infection and matching HLA type were both indicated by public TCR beta signatures.

Findings and limits, study-wide: Summed public TCR beta family frequency identified CMV carriers bearing the relevant HLA.

TCRdb itself ran the reads through MiXCR, one entry per CDR3 protein. This table holds about 920,000 distinct CDR3 sequences, roughly 30% found once. The input for sequencing was cultured CD8+ T cells from PBMCs, taken from culture after CMV antigen stimulation. The receptor's source is a human donor in good health (CMV status not recorded). Some clones in this sample may be carry-over from other donors' samples. The rearrangement links TRBV10-3 to TRBJ1-2, with D tentatively TRBD1 (6 bases). Here the CDR3 DNA reads TGTGCCATCAGTGCCCTTGTACAGGGTTCCCACGGTGGTAACTATGGCTACACCTTC. Its protein product is CAISALVQGSHGGNYGYTF.